The 9 T cell receptor beta chains listed next were all sequenced from one sample in a study of tumor-infiltrating lymphocytes in localized non-small cell lung cancer. Some clones are missing from TCRdb's copy, which holds only in-frame ones; the method was immunoSEQ multiplex PCR. The sample shows some 10,000 clones, 45% to 70% of them seen only once. Sequencing input: uninvolved lung tissue not adjacent to the tumor. These receptors came from a human donor with non-small cell lung cancer.

The rearrangement links TRBV25-1 to TRBJ1-1; a weak D match, TRBD1 (6 bases). The CDR3 has 12 amino acids. Germline loops: CDR1 MGHDK, CDR2 SYGVNS. V lost 4 bases to trimming and J lost 6 bases, with 9 bases between them. CDR3 region: CASSGGGPEAFF. CDR3 coding DNA: TGTGCCAGCAGTGGGGGGGGCCCTGAAGCTTTCTTT.

The chain joins TRBV27 to TRBJ2-3; D gene uncertain. Germline CDR1 reads MNHEY; CDR2 reads SMNVEV (reference sequence). CDR3 size: 15 residues. The ends were cut back, 5 bases at V and 2 bases at J, with 14 bases in the middle. This CDR3 reads CASSPTVPNTDTQYF. DNA for the CDR3: TGTGCCAGCAGTCCCACCGTCCCCAACACAGATACGCAGTATTTT.

The CDR3 is CAISSGTSYEQYF. In nucleotides, the CDR3 is TGTGCCATCAGTAGCGGGACCTCCTACGAGCAGTACTTC. V is TRBV10-3 and J is TRBJ2-7; TRBD2 aligns across 7 bases. J gave up 0 bases and V 5 bases, and 1 base lay outside the gene matches. The germline V gene encodes CDR1 ENHRY and CDR2 SYGVKD. This CDR3 region has 13 residues.

This clone was counted only a few times. The chain is built from TRBV5-4 and TRBJ2-7; D may be TRBD2 (5 bases). Trimming removed 0 bases from V and 0 bases from J, with 13 bases in between. Germline V gene lookup returns CDR1 SGHNT and CDR2 YYREEE (reference sequence). The CDR3 covers 16 residues. The CDR3 sequence is CASSLGGRNPSYEQYF. CDR3 nucleotides: TGTGCCAGCAGCTTGGGCGGGCGGAACCCCTCCTACGAGCAGTACTTC.

The rearrangement links TRBV7-2 to TRBJ1-1; 8 nucleotides agree with TRBD1. V lost 1 base and J lost 1; bases outside the gene matches: 2. Germline values: CDR1 SGHTA, CDR2 FQGNSA. The CDR3 consists of 15 residues. CDR3 bases: TGTGCCAGCAGCTTAGACAGGGGGGAGAACACTGAAGCTTTCTTT. Amino acids: CASSLDRGENTEAFF.

The chain combines TRBV4-3 with TRBJ1-1; 7 positions agree with TRBD1. From germline, CDR1 is LGHNA and CDR2 YSLEER. The CDR3 is made up of 17 amino acids. The trim removed 4 bases at V and 4 bases at J, leaving 15 bases unmatched. The chain's CDR3 is CASSPGAGGILGTEAFF. DNA of the CDR3: TGCGCCAGCAGCCCCGGGGCAGGGGGTATCTTGGGCACTGAAGCTTTCTTT.

The genes are TRBV7-2 and TRBJ1-2, with unresolved D. CDR1 is SGHTA, CDR2 FQGNSA, per germline. The CDR3 has 11 amino acids. V was trimmed by 2 bases and J by 6 bases, leaving 4 bases between them. The CDR3 DNA reads TGTGCCAGCAGCTTAAACCATGGCTACACCTTC. Translating it yields CASSLNHGYTF.

This sequence joins TRBV6-5 and TRBJ2-5, with 7 bases that match TRBD1. V lost 2 bases, J lost 3 bases, and 3 bases stayed unmatched. This CDR3 spans 14 amino acids. Germline CDR1 MNHEY, CDR2 SVGAGI. The CDR3 spells CASSYGQDKETQYF. The CDR3 nucleotides are TGTGCCAGCAGTTACGGACAGGACAAAGAGACCCAGTACTTC.

The chain links TRBV6-6 to TRBJ2-7, with D possibly TRBD2 on 6 matching bases. This CDR3 is 14 amino acids long. V was shortened by 6 bases and J by 2 bases, with 14 bases between the two germline ends. Germline assignment: CDR1 MNHNY and CDR2 SVGAGI (reference sequence). The CDR3 DNA is TGTGCCAGCAGACAGGCGGGACGGACCTACGAGCAGTACTTC. The encoded protein is CASRQAGRTYEQYF.